This T cell receptor beta chain was retrieved from a study of PD-L1 blockade in urothelial cancer. As for the study in general: Samples of blood were analyzed 3 weeks (second dose) and 6 weeks after treatment start. T cell content in blood samples showed a median of 141,255.

Noted time point: peripheral blood 6 weeks after treatment start. Comment on this clone: Its antigen is still unknown.

Germline V lookup: CDR1 LNHNV, CDR2 YYDKDF (reference sequence). After removal of 0 bases from V and 5 bases from J, the junction contained 10 bases not matched to a gene. The CDR3 has 17 amino acids. The method was immunoSEQ multiplex PCR; TCRdb's version includes in-frame clones alone and lacks a portion of them. The sample has 40,000 to 50,000 clones, approximately 86% seen once. Study-level findings and limits: Enhanced expansion of tumor-associated blood clones at 3 weeks characterized durable-benefit patients.

This chain joins TRBV15 and TRBJ2-3, with 8 bases that match TRBD2. The sample in question was PBMCs, obtained around atezolizumab (anti-PD-L1) treatment. This TCR was recovered from a man aged 55 to 70 with urothelial cancer. The CDR3 DNA follows: TGTGCCACCAGCAGAGATAGGTCTAGCGGGCTAAAAGATACGCAGTATTTT. It translates to CATSRDRSSGLKDTQYF.